The 14 T cell receptor beta chains reported below all come from one sample, sequenced in a study of blood T cell repertoires in COVID-19. Produced via immunoSEQ multiplex PCR; TCRdb's table is partial and in-frame only. The sample yields approximately 14,000 clones, 84% seen once. The sequenced material came from peripheral blood. The receptor source for this set is a man in his fifties or sixties with active COVID-19.

The chain employs TRBV12-3 or TRBV12-4 and TRBJ2-1; 7 nucleotides match TRBD2. With V trimmed by 6 bases and J by 6 bases, 5 bases remained unmatched. The CDR3 runs to 13 residues. The CDR3 DNA sequence: TGTGCCAGCAGATCGCGGGAGTTCAATGAGCAGTTCTTC. The encoded protein is CASRSREFNEQFF.

This chain uses TRBV27 with TRBJ2-2; 7 bases are shared with TRBD2. J lost 0 bases, V lost 7 bases, and 5 bases had no gene match. The CDR3 sequence is 15 residues long. Germline lookup yields CDR1 MNHEY and CDR2 SMNVEV (reference sequence). The CDR3 loop reads CASTISGPNTGELFF. The CDR3 DNA follows: TGTGCCAGCACAATTAGCGGGCCGAACACCGGGGAGCTGTTTTTT.

The chain is built from TRBV19 and TRBJ1-3; no definite D call. The CDR3 length is 13 residues. V was shortened by 8 bases and J by 2 bases, with 10 bases between the two germline ends. Germline V gene lookup returns CDR1 LNHDA and CDR2 SQIVND (reference sequence). CDR3 residues: CASSAGAGNTIYF. The CDR3 DNA sequence: TGTGCCAGTTCCGCGGGAGCTGGAAACACCATATATTTT.

The CDR3 sequence: CASSIPGQGNQPQHF. CDR3 coding DNA: TGTGCCAGCAGTATACCGGGACAGGGGAATCAGCCCCAGCATTTT. The V call is TRBV2, the J call TRBJ1-5; TRBD1 aligns across 10 bases. The CDR3 extends over 15 amino acids. V dropped 5 bases and J dropped 4; count of bases not matched to a gene: 5. Per the germline V gene, CDR1 is SNHLY and CDR2 is FYNNEI.

As to this clone: Relative to the germline gene, one junction end is altered; a read error may explain this. The chain employs TRBV10-1 and TRBJ2-7; 11 bases match TRBD1. This CDR3 is built from 13 residues. Looked up from germline, CDR1 is WNHNN and CDR2 is SYGVQD (reference sequence). CDR3 in DNA: TGCGTCAGCAGGACAGGGGGCTCTTACGAGCAGTACTTC. This sequence encodes CVSRTGGSYEQYF.

The gene calls are TRBV4-1 and TRBJ2-7; possibly TRBD2 for D (5 bases). The CDR3 has 13 residues. V gave up 5 bases and J gave up 6 bases, with 14 bases separating them. Germline V lookup: CDR1 MGHRA, CDR2 YSYEKL. CDR3 sequence (DNA): TGCGCCAGCAGCAATAAAATAGCGAGCGAGCAGTACTTC. Amino acids: CASSNKIASEQYF.

The gene calls are TRBV7-9 and TRBJ2-2; 7 positions agree with TRBD1. This CDR3 is built from 16 residues. V lost 5 bases and J lost 4; bases outside the gene matches: 10. Germline V gives CDR1 SEHNR, CDR2 FQNEAQ (reference sequence). As DNA, the CDR3 is TGTGCCAGCAGCAGTAACAGGGGTGTGGGCACCGGGGAGCTGTTTTTT. This encodes CASSSNRGVGTGELFF.

CDR3 sequence: CASGPKGLAINNEQFF. Here the CDR3 DNA reads TGTGCTAGTGGTCCGAAGGGACTAGCGATTAACAATGAGCAGTTCTTC. The genes are TRBV12-5 and TRBJ2-1, with TRBD2 matching 10 bases. The V gene's germline CDR1 is LGHNT and CDR2 FRNRAP. The CDR3 length is 16 residues. V was clipped by 5 bases and J by 5 bases; unmatched bases: 9. The entire variable domain, with the rest obtained from reference TRBV12-5 and TRBJ2-1, is as follows: DARVTQTPRHKVTEMGQEVTMRCQPILGHNTVFWYRQTMMQGLELLAYFRNRAPLDDSGMPKDRFSAEMPDATLATLKIQPSEPRDSAVYFCASGPKGLAINNEQFFGPGTRLTVL.

The chain uses TRBV24-1 and TRBJ2-7; D may be TRBD1 (5 bases). Trimming took off 3 bases at V and 3 bases at J, with 8 bases between the two ends. The length of the CDR3 is 13 residues. CDR1 is KGHDR, CDR2 SFDVKD, per germline. CDR3 protein: CATSDQQGYEQYF. The CDR3 bases are TGTGCCACCAGTGATCAGCAGGGCTACGAGCAGTACTTC.

This clone was recorded a few times. This chain links TRBV7-9 with TRBJ2-7; D gene unclear. Trimming took off 1 base at V and 2 bases at J, with 9 bases between the two ends. This CDR3 spans 14 amino acids. Germline CDR1 is SEHNR and CDR2 is FQNEAQ (reference sequence). The CDR3 spells CASSLVEFTYEQYF. The CDR3 DNA sequence: TGTGCCAGCAGCTTAGTTGAGTTCACCTACGAGCAGTACTTC.

The genes are TRBV30 and TRBJ2-2; TRBD2 aligns across 7 bases. Germline V gene sequence: CDR1 GTSNPN, CDR2 SVGIG (reference sequence). The CDR3 has 14 amino acids. V lost 1 base, J lost 7 bases, and 6 bases stayed unmatched. Here the CDR3 DNA reads TGTGCCTGGAGTGGAGGTAGCGGGTACGGGGAGCTGTTTTTT. Translating gives CAWSGGSGYGELFF. Combining the CDR3 with reference TRBV30 and TRBJ2-2 gives the whole variable domain SQTIHQWPATLVQPVGSPLSLECTVEGTSNPNLYWYRQAAGRGLQLLFYSVGIGQISSEVPQNLSASRPQDRQFILSSKKLLLSDSGFYLCAWSGGSGYGELFFGEGSRLTVL.

This clone was seen only a few times. V and J are TRBV11-3 and TRBJ1-3; D gene ambiguous. The length of the CDR3 is 13 residues. V lost 4 bases, J lost 5 bases, and 9 bases lay in between. CDR1 is SGHNT, CDR2 YENEEA, per germline. For the CDR3, the DNA is TGTGCCAGCAGCTCCTGGAGTAGAAACACCATATATTTT. Translating gives CASSSWSRNTIYF. Looking up the rest from reference TRBV11-3 and TRBJ1-3 gives the full variable domain: EAGVVQSPRYKIIEKKQPVAFWCNPISGHNTLYWYLQNLGQGPELLIRYENEEAVDDSQLPKDRFSAERLKGVDSTLKIQPAELGDSAVYLCASSSWSRNTIYFGEGSWLTVV.

J is TRBJ2-6 and V is TRBV27; tentative D call: TRBD2 (5 bases). The ends were cut back, 3 bases at V and 0 bases at J, with 12 bases in the middle. This CDR3 contains 17 residues. The germline V gene has CDR1 MNHEY and CDR2 SMNVEV (reference sequence). DNA for the CDR3: TGTGCCAGCAGTTTGGGAGCAGTTTTCTCTGGGGCCAACGTCCTGACTTTC. Translation: CASSLGAVFSGANVLTF.

This chain connects TRBV11-3 to TRBJ2-7, with 9 bases that match TRBD1. There are 14 residues in the CDR3. Trimming at V came to 9 bases and at J to 3 bases, leaving 9 bases not matched to a gene. The germline CDR1 and CDR2 sequences are SGHNT and YENEEA. The CDR3 sequence is CARIRGTGIYEQYF. CDR3 nucleotides: TGTGCCAGGATTCGCGGGACAGGGATCTACGAGCAGTACTTC. Based on the CDR3 plus reference TRBV11-3 and TRBJ2-7, the full variable domain is EAGVVQSPRYKIIEKKQPVAFWCNPISGHNTLYWYLQNLGQGPELLIRYENEEAVDDSQLPKDRFSAERLKGVDSTLKIQPAELGDSAVYLCARIRGTGIYEQYFGPGTRLTVT.